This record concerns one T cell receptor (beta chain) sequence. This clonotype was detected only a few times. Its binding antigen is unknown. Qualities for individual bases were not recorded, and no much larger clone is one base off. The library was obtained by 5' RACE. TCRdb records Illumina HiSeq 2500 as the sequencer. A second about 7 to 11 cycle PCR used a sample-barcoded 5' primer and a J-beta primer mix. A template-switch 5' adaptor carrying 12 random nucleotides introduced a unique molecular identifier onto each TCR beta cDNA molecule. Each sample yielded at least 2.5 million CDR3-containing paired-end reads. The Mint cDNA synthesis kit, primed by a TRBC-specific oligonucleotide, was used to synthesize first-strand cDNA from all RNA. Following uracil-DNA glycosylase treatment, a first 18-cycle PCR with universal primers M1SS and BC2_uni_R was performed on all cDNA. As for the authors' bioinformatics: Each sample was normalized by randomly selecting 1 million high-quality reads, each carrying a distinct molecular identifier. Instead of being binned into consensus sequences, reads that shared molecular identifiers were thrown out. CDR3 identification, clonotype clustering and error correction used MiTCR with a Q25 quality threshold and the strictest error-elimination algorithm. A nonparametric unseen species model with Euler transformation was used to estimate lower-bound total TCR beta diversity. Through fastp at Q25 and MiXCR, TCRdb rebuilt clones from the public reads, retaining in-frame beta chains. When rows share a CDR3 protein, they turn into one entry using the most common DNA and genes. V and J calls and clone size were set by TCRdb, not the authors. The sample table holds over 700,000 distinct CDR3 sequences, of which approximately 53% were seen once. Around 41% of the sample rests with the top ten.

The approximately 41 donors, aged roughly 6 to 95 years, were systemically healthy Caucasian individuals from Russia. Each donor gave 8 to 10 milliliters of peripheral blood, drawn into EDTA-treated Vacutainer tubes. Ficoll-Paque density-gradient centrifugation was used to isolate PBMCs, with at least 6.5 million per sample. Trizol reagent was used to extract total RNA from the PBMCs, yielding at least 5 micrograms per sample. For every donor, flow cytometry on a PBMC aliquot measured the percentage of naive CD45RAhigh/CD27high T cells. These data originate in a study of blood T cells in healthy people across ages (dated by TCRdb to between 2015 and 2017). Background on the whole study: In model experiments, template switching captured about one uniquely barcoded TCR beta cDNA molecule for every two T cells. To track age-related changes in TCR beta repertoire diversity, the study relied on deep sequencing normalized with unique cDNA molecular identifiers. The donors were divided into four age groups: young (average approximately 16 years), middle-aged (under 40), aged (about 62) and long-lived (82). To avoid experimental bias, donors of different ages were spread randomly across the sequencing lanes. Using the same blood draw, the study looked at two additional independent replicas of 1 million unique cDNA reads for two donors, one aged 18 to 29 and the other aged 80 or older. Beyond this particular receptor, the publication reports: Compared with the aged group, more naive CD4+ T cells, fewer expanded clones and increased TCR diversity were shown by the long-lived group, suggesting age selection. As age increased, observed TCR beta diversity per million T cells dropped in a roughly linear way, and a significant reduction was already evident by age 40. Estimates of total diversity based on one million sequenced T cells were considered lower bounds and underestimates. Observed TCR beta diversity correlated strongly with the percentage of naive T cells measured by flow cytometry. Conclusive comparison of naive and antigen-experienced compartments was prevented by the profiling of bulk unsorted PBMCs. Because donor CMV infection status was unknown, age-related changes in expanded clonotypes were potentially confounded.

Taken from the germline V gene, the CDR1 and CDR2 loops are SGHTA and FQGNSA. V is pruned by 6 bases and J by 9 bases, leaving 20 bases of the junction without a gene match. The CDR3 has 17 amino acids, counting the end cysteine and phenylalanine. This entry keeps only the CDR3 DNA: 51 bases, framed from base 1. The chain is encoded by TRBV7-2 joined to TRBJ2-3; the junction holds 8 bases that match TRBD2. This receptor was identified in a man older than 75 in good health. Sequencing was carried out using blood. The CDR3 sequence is CASSRSRTLADFETQYF. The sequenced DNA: TGTGCCAGCAGTCGCAGTCGGACACTAGCGGACTTCGAGACGCAGTATTTT.